This TCR beta chain comes out of a study of T cells in Graves' hyperthyroidism and ophthalmopathy. The CDR3 spans 14 residues. CDR1 is SGHDT, CDR2 YYEEEE, per germline. The V end lost 9 bases, the J end lost 4 bases, and 19 bases lay between the germline ends. With respect to this clonotype: Its matching antigen is unknown.

Study outcomes and limitations: Most thyroid clonotypes expanded above 0.001 were also detected in blood.

Each patient was aged 18 to 65 and had newly diagnosed hyperthyroidism of under 2 months' duration. Patients having uncontrolled infection, another autoimmune disease, pregnancy or lactation were not included. Diagnoses were established using clinical symptoms, serum thyroxine and TRAb, thyroid ultrasound and orbital computed tomography. Amplified regions were TCR beta CDR3 sequences from RNA transcripts. The HTBI set primed first-round TCR CDR3 RT-PCR. TCRdb fed the multiplex PCR reads into MiXCR, producing one record per CDR3 protein. The sample holds about 610,000 distinct CDR3 sequences, 35% to 55% seen once.

This sequence originates from a woman between 18 and 30 years old with Graves' hyperthyroidism. Sequenced input: peripheral blood or thyroid tissue (not recorded which). The genes are TRBV5-6 and TRBJ1-1; TRBD1 might be the D (5 bases). The CDR3 nucleotides are TGTGCCACCTCCTGGGGGGTTGGGGGCACTGAAGCTTTCTTT. Residues: CATSWGVGGTEAFF.